The present T cell receptor beta chain was sequenced within a study of T cells in Graves' hyperthyroidism and ophthalmopathy. The study, taken as a whole, reports: Peripheral blood also featured most of the thyroid clonotypes expanded above 0.001.

About this clonotype: As yet, its antigen is unknown.

What was amplified from RNA transcripts were TCR beta CDR3 regions. First-round RT-PCR of the TCR CDR3 relied on the HTBI primer set. Using its own MiXCR run on the multiplex PCR reads, TCRdb lists one record per CDR3 protein. This table holds about 590,000 distinct CDR3 sequences, 15% to 18% found once. The V segment lost 5 bases and the J segment 0 bases; nucleotides outside the gene matches: 8. This CDR3 has 18 amino acids. Germline CDR1 SEHNR, CDR2 FQNEAQ (reference sequence). The authors deemed Graves' hyperthyroidism stable absent ophthalmopathy progression within 18 months. Each diagnosis drew on symptoms, thyroxine, TRAb, thyroid ultrasound and orbital computed tomography findings.

The receptor was isolated from a woman in her thirties with Graves' hyperthyroidism. The sample consisted of blood. The genes are TRBV7-9 and TRBJ2-6; 9 bases align to TRBD1. CDR3 bases: TGTGCCAGCAGCCGACAGGGGGTAATTGCCTCTGGGGCCAACGTCCTGACTTTC. It encodes CASSRQGVIASGANVLTF.